The 20 T cell receptor beta chains below all came from one sample that was sequenced in a study of control samples from healthy donors and cancer patients. TCRdb's copy holds only in-frame clones and misses some; the assay was immunoSEQ multiplex PCR. The data contain 88,000 or so clones, approximately 94% of them singletons. Sequencing input: blood. All receptors derive from a woman younger than 35 in good health.

The chain is built from TRBV21-1 and TRBJ2-1; the DNA was not used to check the table's D call, TRBD2. TRBV21-1 has pseudogene status. The CDR3 sequence is 12 residues long. CDR3 region: CASSSGLTEQFF. The CDR3 DNA reads as TGTGCCAGCAGCTCGGGACTGACTGAGCAGTTCTTC.

This rearrangement joins TRBV7-2 to TRBJ2-1, with a tentative D call TRBD2 (6 bases). V was shortened by 4 bases and J by 0 bases, with 19 bases between the two germline ends. CDR3 length equals 18 residues. Germline V gene data show CDR1 as SGHTA and CDR2 as FQGNSA. The CDR3 region has the DNA TGTGCCAGCAGCTGGGGGTTGAGCGGGCGTAGCTCCTACAATGAGCAGTTCTTC. Protein product: CASSWGLSGRSSYNEQFF.

J is TRBJ1-2 and V is TRBV25-1; D might be TRBD1 (5 bases). Deletions cut 4 bases from V and 8 bases from J, with 8 bases between. This CDR3 region has 11 residues. From germline, CDR1 is MGHDK and CDR2 SYGVNS. CDR3 nucleotide sequence: TGTGCCAGCAGTGGGGGCGGGGGCTACACCTTC. It is translated as CASSGGGGYTF.

J is TRBJ1-5 and V is TRBV12-1. TRBV12-1 corresponds to a pseudogene. The CDR3 totals 18 residues. In DNA form, the CDR3 reads TGTGCCAGCAGCCCCGCCGGCAACACCAGCGGGGGCAATCAGCCCCAGCATTTT. It specifies CASSPAGNTSGGNQPQHF.

This chain uses TRBV27 with TRBJ2-7, with 7 positions matching TRBD1. Per the germline V gene, CDR1 is MNHEY and CDR2 is SMNVEV (reference sequence). Unmatched junction bases numbered 4, after V lost 5 bases and J lost 6 bases. CDR3 size: 12 residues. CDR3 coding DNA: TGTGCCAGCAGTCTAACAGGGGCCGAGCAGTACTTC. Translated, it gives CASSLTGAEQYF.

The rearrangement links TRBV5-5 to TRBJ1-1; D is perhaps TRBD1 (6 bases). This CDR3 spans 15 amino acids. Trimming removed 1 base at V and 0 bases at J, with 10 bases between. CDR1 is SGHKS, CDR2 YYEKEE, per germline (reference sequence). The CDR3 region has the DNA TGTGCCAGCAGCTTGCAGGGGACCATGAACACTGAAGCTTTCTTT. Protein product: CASSLQGTMNTEAFF.

V and J are TRBV5-1 and TRBJ1-1; TRBD1 agrees at 8 bases. V shed 3 bases, J shed 1 base, and the junction held 14 bases outside the gene matches. This CDR3 region has 18 residues. Germline loops: CDR1 SGHRS, CDR2 YFSETQ. CDR3 residues: CASSSAGDRPHGNTEAFF. In DNA form, the CDR3 reads TGCGCCAGCAGCTCCGCCGGGGACAGGCCCCATGGGAACACTGAAGCTTTCTTT.

The chain has TRBV6-6 and TRBJ2-7; D remains unclear. CDR1 is MNHNY, CDR2 SVGAGI, per germline (reference sequence). This CDR3 has 12 residues. The V and J ends lost 0 bases and 5 bases respectively, with 5 bases between them. For the CDR3, the DNA is TGTGCCAGCAGTTACTCGATCCACGAGCAGTACTTC. It is translated as CASSYSIHEQYF.

As for this clone: At the DNA level, this CDR3 is encoded by other sequences in the same sample as well. The chain carries TRBV10-3 and TRBJ2-4; 9 nucleotides match TRBD2. CDR3 length: 16 residues. Trimming removed 0 bases from V and 7 bases from J; junction bases left unmatched: 7. Germline CDR1 is ENHRY and CDR2 is SYGVKD. CDR3 sequence (DNA): TGTGCCATCAGTGAGTCGGGAGCGGGGGGTATTAACATTCAGTACTTC. Encoded protein: CAISESGAGGINIQYF.

The V call is TRBV15, the J call TRBJ1-3, with D unresolved. V was clipped by 0 bases and J by 0 bases, with 18 bases between them. This CDR3 has 19 amino acids. Germline V gene lookup returns CDR1 LNHNV and CDR2 YYDKDF (reference sequence). In nucleotides, the CDR3 is TGTGCCACCAGCAGAGATTGGGTCCCAATTTCAAGCTCTGGAAACACCATATATTTT. Its translation: CATSRDWVPISSSGNTIYF.

In its sample, this clone is medium-sized. V and J are TRBV6-4 and TRBJ1-6; D remains unclear. The ends were cut back, 2 bases at V and 5 bases at J, with 4 bases in the middle. The CDR3 has 13 residues. The germline CDR1 and CDR2 sequences are MRHNA and SNTAGT. The CDR3 region is CASSDRDNSPLHF. DNA for the CDR3: TGTGCCAGCAGTGACAGGGATAATTCACCCCTCCACTTT.

The V gene is TRBV7-9, the J gene TRBJ1-1; D is unclear. Trimming left V 1 base short and J 4 bases short, with 7 bases between. CDR1 is SEHNR and CDR2 is FQNEAQ in the germline V gene (reference sequence). The CDR3 loop spans 13 amino acids. The CDR3 nucleotides read TGTGCCAGCAGCTTAGGCGGCGGCACTGAAGCTTTCTTT. Protein: CASSLGGGTEAFF.

The chain uses TRBV7-9 and TRBJ1-1; possible D gene TRBD1, 5 bases. V gave up 2 bases and J gave up 3 bases, with 13 bases separating them. CDR1 and CDR2 (germline): SEHNR, FQNEAQ (reference sequence). CDR3 length: 15 residues. CDR3 in amino acids: CASSLRQGRHTEAFF. The CDR3 coding sequence is TGTGCCAGCAGCTTAAGGCAGGGTCGGCACACTGAAGCTTTCTTT.

The CDR3 coding sequence is TGTGCCAGCAGCGTTCTAGCGGGAGGTGACAATGAGCAGTTCTTC. Residues: CASSVLAGGDNEQFF. This rearrangement joins TRBV9 to TRBJ2-1, with 11 bases aligning to TRBD2. CDR1 is SGDLS and CDR2 is YYNGEE in the germline V gene. The trim removed 2 bases at V and 5 bases at J, leaving 3 bases unmatched. This CDR3 has 15 residues.

The chain combines TRBV7-2 with TRBJ2-7; TRBD2 matches 9 bases. Looked up from germline, CDR1 is SGHTA and CDR2 is FQGNSA. V trimming: 6 bases; J trimming: 2 bases; junction bases outside the gene matches: 8. This CDR3 comprises 15 residues. The CDR3 spells CASSRDSGGPYEQYF. As DNA, the CDR3 is TGTGCCAGCAGTCGAGATAGCGGGGGTCCCTACGAGCAGTACTTC.

CDR3 sequence (DNA): TGCAGCGTTTCAAGCTTTCTCGACTACAATGAGCAGTTCTTC. Translation gives CSVSSFLDYNEQFF. This sequence joins TRBV29-1 and TRBJ2-1; D is uncertain. Germline V gives CDR1 SQVTM, CDR2 ANQGSEA. The V and J ends lost 5 bases and 3 bases respectively, with 14 bases between them. This CDR3 has 14 amino acids.

The CDR3 DNA reads TGTGCCATTCCGAAGGAGTTGGGGGCGAGTTTAGCTAACTATGGCTACACCTTC. It yields the protein CAIPKELGASLANYGYTF. The chain employs TRBV10-3 and TRBJ1-2; weak D call: TRBD1 (6 bases). This CDR3 contains 18 residues. V lost 9 bases and J 0 bases, leaving 26 bases between the germline ends. The germline V gene has CDR1 ENHRY and CDR2 SYGVKD.

J is TRBJ1-1 and V is TRBV27, with D possibly TRBD1 on 5 matching bases. From germline, CDR1 is MNHEY and CDR2 SMNVEV (reference sequence). Between the trimmed V and J ends, which lost 1 base and 2 bases, there was a span of 11 bases. The CDR3 is made up of 15 amino acids. This CDR3 reads CASSLFGRANTEAFF. Here the CDR3 DNA reads TGTGCCAGCAGTTTATTCGGCAGGGCTAACACTGAAGCTTTCTTT.

This chain connects TRBV3-1 (or the pseudogene TRBV3-2) to TRBJ1-6; D is unresolved. The CDR3 has 14 residues. V was cut by 4 bases and J by 0 bases, with 4 bases left in between. Germline V gene lookup returns CDR1 LGHDT and CDR2 YNNKEL (reference sequence). CDR3 coding DNA: TGTGCCAGCAGCCTGAGCTCCTATAATTCACCCCTCCACTTT. Residues: CASSLSSYNSPLHF.

The gene calls are TRBV19 and TRBJ1-6; 10 bases align to TRBD1. Germline CDR1 and CDR2: LNHDA and SQIVND (reference sequence). Trimming cost V 6 bases and J 9 bases; bases outside gene matches: 8. This CDR3 is built from 15 residues. DNA for the CDR3: TGTGCCAGTAGAGGAAAGACAGGGGGCCTTTCACCCCTCCACTTT. Encoded protein: CASRGKTGGLSPLHF. The full variable domain, with the rest looked up from reference TRBV19 and TRBJ1-6, is DGGITQSPKYLFRKEGQNVTLSCEQNLNHDAMYWYRQDPGQGLRLIYYSQIVNDFQKGDIAEGYSVSREKKESFPLTVTSAQKNPTAFYLCASRGKTGGLSPLHFGNGTRLTVT.